This entry features one T cell receptor beta chain sequence. The antigen remains undetermined. This record belongs to a study of cytomegalovirus exposure and HLA in healthy donors. Study-level findings and limits: Rare TCR sequences dominated, though some public TCRs recurred in many donors. Available immune exposure information was restricted to CMV serostatus only.

This PCR relied on a set of 60 Vbeta primers and 13 Jbeta primers. Repertoires were generated with immunoSEQ multiplex PCR, while TCRdb's copy carries only in-frame clones and drops some. The repertoire table contains some 200,000 clones. In germline, CDR1 is SGHRS, CDR2 YFSETQ. V was cut by 7 bases and J by 4 bases, with 17 bases left in between. The CDR3 has 14 amino acids. This receptor was taken from a woman younger than 35 in good health and CMV-seropositive. V is TRBV5-1 and J is TRBJ1-2; no reliable D call. The specimen sequenced was PBMCs. CDR3 region: CASASPAGSYGYTF. In nucleotides, the CDR3 is TGCGCCAGCGCCTCCCCGGCGGGGTCCTATGGCTACACCTTC.